The source of this TCR beta chain is a study of cytomegalovirus exposure and HLA in healthy donors. Notes on this clone: Its specificity is not known.

Primers included in the PCR were 60 Vbeta and 13 Jbeta primers. The assay was immunoSEQ multiplex PCR, and TCRdb's table has in-frame clones only and misses some. The sample holds some 85,000 clones, around 79% seen once. Findings and caveats of the study: Later analysis associated a missense DCLRE1C variant with TCR beta V- and J-gene trimming. The dataset shows that most TCR sequences were rare, while some public TCRs occurred in many donors.

The J segment lost 5 bases and the V segment lost 5 bases, leaving 10 bases of the junction unmatched. Per the germline V gene, CDR1 is SGHTA and CDR2 is FQGNSA. There are 15 residues in the CDR3. Sequenced: PBMCs. The TCR originated in a woman between 35 and 50 years old in good health and CMV-seropositive. The V call is TRBV7-2, the J call TRBJ2-7, with 9 bases matching TRBD1. CDR3 region: CASSPTGTGRHEQYF. The CDR3 coding sequence is TGTGCCAGCAGCCCAACCGGGACAGGGCGCCACGAGCAGTACTTC.